This TCR beta chain derives from a study of STAT3 mutations in large granular lymphocyte leukemia. Study background: Around two fifths of treated T-LGLL patients showed hematologic response to immunosuppression. Study outcomes and limitations: In several patients, dominant TCR clone burden exceeded STAT3 mutant burden, suggesting STAT3 mutation arose secondarily. Every T-LGLL patient had at least one immunodominant TCRbeta clonotype.

In regard to this clone: Antigen specificity is unknown.

The CDR3 is 17 amino acids. Trimming at V came to 7 bases and at J to 1 base, leaving 10 bases not matched to a gene. Germline loops: CDR1 SGHAT, CDR2 FQNNGV. Average productive template count per sample was 40,000 to 45,000. TCRdb keeps only in-frame clones here, not all; method: immunoSEQ multiplex PCR. The sample contains fewer than 8,500 clones, 91% of which appear only once. This clonotype was sampled from a man in his fifties or sixties with T-cell large granular lymphocyte leukemia. Some clones in this sample may be carry-over from other donors' samples. V gene TRBV11-2 combines with J gene TRBJ1-3, with 10 bases aligning to TRBD1. The sequenced sample consisted of peripheral blood mononuclear cells. CDR3 nucleotide sequence: TGTGCCAGCACCCGCCGGGACAGGGGTTATTCTGGAAACACCATATATTTT. It specifies CASTRRDRGYSGNTIYF.